These 16 T cell receptor beta chains originate from one sample sequenced in a study of T cells after posttransplantation cyclophosphamide. The naive gate required viable CD3+CD4+ or CD3+CD8+ cells with CCR7+CD45RA+CD45RO-CD95-CD27+CD28+ phenotype. Produced via immunoSEQ multiplex PCR; TCRdb's table is partial and in-frame only. The sample comprises tens of thousands of clones, approximately 98% of which are singletons, and under 0.2% rests with the top ten. The specimen was naive CD4+ T cells sorted from PBMCs. The receptors were gathered from a middle-aged man in good health, CMV-negative, and a related stem cell transplant donor.

The chain is built from TRBV28 and TRBJ2-5; maybe TRBD2 (6 bases). V lost 6 bases and J 1 base, leaving 9 bases between the germline ends. The germline CDR1 and CDR2 sequences are MDHEN and SYDVKM. The CDR3 loop spans 13 amino acids. CDR3 residues: CASSLATQETQYF. In DNA, the CDR3 is TGTGCCAGCAGCCTAGCGACCCAAGAGACCCAGTACTTC. Variable domain in full (rest from reference TRBV28 and TRBJ2-5): DVKVTQSSRYLVKRTGEKVFLECVQDMDHENMFWYRQDPGLGLRLIYFSYDVKMKEKGDIPEGYSVSREKKERFSLILESASTNQTSMYLCASSLATQETQYFGPGTRLLVL.

This chain connects TRBV18 to TRBJ1-1; 8 nucleotides agree with TRBD1. Germline V gene sequence: CDR1 KGHSH, CDR2 LQKENI. Losses at the gene ends were 1 base for V and 7 bases for J; bases not matched to a gene: 11. The CDR3 totals 16 residues. The CDR3 loop is CASSPRQGAEGSEAFF. The CDR3 nucleotides read TGTGCCAGCTCACCACGGCAGGGGGCAGAGGGAAGTGAAGCTTTCTTT.

V gene TRBV4-1 combines with J gene TRBJ2-7; perhaps TRBD2 as D (6 bases). Germline CDR1 reads MGHRA; CDR2 reads YSYEKL. The V and J ends lost 0 bases and 0 bases respectively, with 12 bases between them. The CDR3 runs 16 residues. The CDR3 sequence is CASSQDRGTSSYEQYF. The CDR3 DNA sequence: TGCGCCAGCAGCCAAGATCGCGGGACCAGCTCCTACGAGCAGTACTTC.

V is TRBV7-9 and J is TRBJ2-7; a weak D match, TRBD2 (5 bases). The ends were cut back, 5 bases at V and 7 bases at J, with 24 bases in the middle. The V gene's germline CDR1 is SEHNR and CDR2 FQNEAQ (reference sequence). CDR3 length equals 16 residues. The CDR3 DNA reads TGTGCCAGCAGCCGAGTCTCGGGCAGCACGTCGGGGGAGCAGTACTTC. Encoded protein: CASSRVSGSTSGEQYF.

The rearrangement joins TRBV19 to TRBJ2-2; a weak D match, TRBD1 (6 bases). CDR1 and CDR2 (germline): LNHDA, SQIVND (reference sequence). V gave up 8 bases and J gave up 0 bases, with 22 bases separating them. The CDR3 is made up of 18 amino acids. Here the CDR3 DNA reads TGTGCCAGTGGTACCTACGGGACATTCAACGCGAACACCGGGGAGCTGTTTTTT. As protein: CASGTYGTFNANTGELFF.

The chain employs TRBV7-2 and TRBJ1-2; D perhaps matches TRBD1 (5 bases). This CDR3 is built from 16 residues. Trimming took off 2 bases at V and 1 base at J, with 14 bases between the two ends. CDR1 is SGHTA and CDR2 is FQGNSA in the germline V gene. CDR3 DNA: TGTGCCAGCAGCTTAATTGGCAGGGCGAATAACTATGGCTACACCTTC. It translates to CASSLIGRANNYGYTF.

The chain uses TRBV6-5 and TRBJ2-1; 8 bases fit TRBD1. The CDR3 covers 13 residues. Losses at the gene ends were 5 bases for V and 9 bases for J; bases not matched to a gene: 6. Germline V gene lookup returns CDR1 MNHEY and CDR2 SVGAGI. The CDR3 DNA reads TGTGCCAGCAGTGTGGGACAGGCATTTGAGCAGTTCTTC. Protein sequence: CASSVGQAFEQFF.

The genes are TRBV4-1 and TRBJ2-7; D possibly corresponds to TRBD2 (6 bases). This CDR3 region has 16 residues. Per the germline V gene, CDR1 is MGHRA and CDR2 is YSYEKL. V dropped 8 bases and J dropped 2 bases, with 22 bases sitting between them. In nucleotides, the CDR3 is TGCGCCAGCTCCCACGGCGGAGGGGCACTCCCCTACGAGCAGTACTTC. Protein: CASSHGGGALPYEQYF.

J is TRBJ2-1 and V is TRBV5-1, with 8 bases that match TRBD2. This CDR3 region has 18 residues. Germline-derived CDR1 and CDR2 are SGHRS and YFSETQ. The ends lost 4 bases at V and 7 bases at J; junction bases unmatched: 19. The CDR3, as DNA: TGCGCCAGCAGCCAAAGTGGGTGGGCGGGAGGTATTGGAAATGAGCAGTTCTTC. Its protein is CASSQSGWAGGIGNEQFF. The entire variable domain, with the rest obtained from reference TRBV5-1 and TRBJ2-1, is as follows: KAGVTQTPRYLIKTRGQQVTLSCSPISGHRSVSWYQQTPGQGLQFLFEYFSETQRNKGNFPGRFSGRQFSNSRSEMNVSTLELGDSALYLCASSQSGWAGGIGNEQFFGPGTRLTVL.

The V and J genes are TRBV4-3 and TRBJ1-1; D call uncertain. CDR3 length: 13 amino acids. Germline CDR1 reads LGHNA; CDR2 reads YSLEER. Trimming took 0 bases from V and 11 from J, leaving 13 bases between them. The CDR3, as DNA: TGCGCCAGCAGCCAAGATCTGGCAGGTTCGGCTTTCTTT. This translates into CASSQDLAGSAFF.

V is TRBV6-5 and J is TRBJ1-3, with D tentatively TRBD1 (5 bases). V lost 6 bases, J lost 2 bases, and 14 bases lay in between. From germline, CDR1 is MNHEY and CDR2 SVGAGI. The length of the CDR3 is 15 residues. CDR3 DNA: TGTGCCAGCAGCCGGGGGGGAGACCCTGGAAACACCATATATTTT. This codes for CASSRGGDPGNTIYF.

This chain's CDR3 is CASSRGTGPDTEAFF. In nucleotides, the CDR3 is TGTGCCAGCAGCCGGGGGACAGGGCCGGACACTGAAGCTTTCTTT. The rearrangement links TRBV5-4 to TRBJ1-1; 9 nucleotides match TRBD1. Germline V CDR1 and CDR2: SGHNT, YYREEE (reference sequence). V shed 4 bases and J 3 bases; nucleotides not matched to a gene: 7. CDR3 size: 15 residues.

The rearrangement joins TRBV7-8 to TRBJ2-3; 10 bases match TRBD2. The V segment lost 7 bases and the J segment 9 bases; nucleotides outside the gene matches: 10. Germline V gives CDR1 SGHVS, CDR2 FQNEAQ. The CDR3 runs 14 residues. The CDR3 nucleotides read TGTGCCAGCATCCTGACTAGCGGGTGGTCCACGCAGTATTTT. Protein: CASILTSGWSTQYF.

The V and J genes are TRBV5-6 and TRBJ2-3, with TRBD2 matching over 7 bases. The length of the CDR3 is 15 residues. Germline trimming cut 2 bases from V and 3 bases from J; bases unmatched to any gene: 6. Germline V gene lookup returns CDR1 SGHDT and CDR2 YYEEEE. The CDR3 region is CASSFGGSSTDTQYF. The CDR3 DNA reads TGTGCCAGCAGCTTTGGCGGGAGTAGTACAGATACGCAGTATTTT.

The chain combines TRBV6-1 with TRBJ2-7; D remains ambiguous. This CDR3 comprises 12 residues. CDR1 MNHNS and CDR2 SASEGT come from the germline V gene. Trimming shortened V by 8 bases and J by 13 bases, and 21 bases separated the two germline ends. The CDR3 nucleotides read TGTGCCAGCGGCCCCCTCTTTGGTCTGCAATACTTC. Residues: CASGPLFGLQYF.

V and J are TRBV18 and TRBJ1-4; no clear D gene. Trimming shortened V by 3 bases and J by 3 bases, and 11 bases separated the two germline ends. This CDR3 is 15 amino acids long. Germline V gene data show CDR1 as KGHSH and CDR2 as LQKENI. This chain's CDR3 is CASSPFFRSNEKLFF. The CDR3 DNA is TGTGCCAGCTCACCTTTTTTCAGGTCTAATGAAAAACTGTTTTTT.